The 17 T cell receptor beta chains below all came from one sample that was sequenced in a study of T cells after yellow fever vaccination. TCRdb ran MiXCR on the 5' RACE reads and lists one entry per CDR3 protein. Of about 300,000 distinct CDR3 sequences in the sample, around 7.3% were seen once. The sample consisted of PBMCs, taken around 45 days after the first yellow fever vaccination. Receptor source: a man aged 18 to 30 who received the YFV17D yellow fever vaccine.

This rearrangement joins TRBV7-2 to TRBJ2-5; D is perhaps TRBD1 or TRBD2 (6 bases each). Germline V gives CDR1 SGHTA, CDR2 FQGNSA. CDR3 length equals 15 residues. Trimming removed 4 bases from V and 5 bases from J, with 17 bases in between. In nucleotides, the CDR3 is TGTGCCAGCAGCTCTCCCGGCCGGGGGCTGGAGACCCAGTACTTC. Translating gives CASSSPGRGLETQYF.

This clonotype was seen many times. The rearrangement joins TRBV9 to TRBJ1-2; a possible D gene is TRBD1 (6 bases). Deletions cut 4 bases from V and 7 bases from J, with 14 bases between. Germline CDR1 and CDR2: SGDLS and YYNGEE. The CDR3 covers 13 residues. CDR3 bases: TGTGCCAGCAGCCTAGGGGGGGGCGCTGGCTACACCTTC. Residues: CASSLGGGAGYTF.

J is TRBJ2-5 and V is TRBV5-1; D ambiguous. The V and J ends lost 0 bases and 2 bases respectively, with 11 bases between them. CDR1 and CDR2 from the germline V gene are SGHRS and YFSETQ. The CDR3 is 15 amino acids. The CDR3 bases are TGCGCCAGCAGCTTGGGGACCCAGCAACAAGAGACCCAGTACTTC. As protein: CASSLGTQQQETQYF.

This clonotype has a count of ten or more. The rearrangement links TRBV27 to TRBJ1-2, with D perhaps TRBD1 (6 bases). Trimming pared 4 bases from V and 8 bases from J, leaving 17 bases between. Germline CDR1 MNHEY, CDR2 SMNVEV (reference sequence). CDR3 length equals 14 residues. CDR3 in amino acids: CASSSQGIGQGYTF. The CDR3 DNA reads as TGTGCCAGCAGTTCCCAGGGGATAGGTCAGGGCTACACCTTC.

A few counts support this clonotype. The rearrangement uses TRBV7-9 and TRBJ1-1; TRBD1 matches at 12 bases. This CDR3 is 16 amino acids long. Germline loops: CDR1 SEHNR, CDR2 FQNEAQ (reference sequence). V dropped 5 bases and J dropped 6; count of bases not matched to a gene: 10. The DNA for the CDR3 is TGTGCCAGCAGCCTCCGGGACAGGGGGCGCGGGGCTGAAGCTTTCTTT. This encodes CASSLRDRGRGAEAFF.

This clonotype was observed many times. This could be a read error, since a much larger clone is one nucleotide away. The CDR3 protein is CASREGSTDTQYF. The CDR3, as DNA: TGTGCCAGCAGAGAGGGGAGCACAGATACGCAGTATTTT. V usage is TRBV13 and J usage is TRBJ2-3; the D gene could be TRBD1 or TRBD2 (5 bases each). Germline assignment: CDR1 PRHDT and CDR2 FYEKMQ (reference sequence). This CDR3 has 13 residues. V lost 6 bases, J lost 0 bases, and 7 bases lay in between.

CDR3 in DNA: TGTGCCAGCAGTTCTCTGGACGGAGCCCGCGAGCAGTACGTC. Translated: CASSSLDGAREQYV. V is TRBV7-8 and J is TRBJ2-7; D is ambiguous. V was pared by 6 bases and J by 6 bases, with 18 bases between. Germline V CDR1 and CDR2: SGHVS, FQNEAQ. The CDR3 length is 14 residues.

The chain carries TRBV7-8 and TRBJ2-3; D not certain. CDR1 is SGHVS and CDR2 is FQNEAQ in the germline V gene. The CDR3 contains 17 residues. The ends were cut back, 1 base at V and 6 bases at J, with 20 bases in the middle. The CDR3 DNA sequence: TGTGCCAGCAGCTTAGTCGGGTGGGCAAGCCAATACGATACGCAGTATTTT. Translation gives CASSLVGWASQYDTQYF. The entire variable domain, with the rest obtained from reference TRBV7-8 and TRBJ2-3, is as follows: GAGVSQSPRYKVAKRGQDVALRCDPISGHVSLFWYQQALGQGPEFLTYFQNEAQLDKSGLPSDRFFAERPEGSVSTLKIQRTQQEDSAVYLCASSLVGWASQYDTQYFGPGTRLTVL.

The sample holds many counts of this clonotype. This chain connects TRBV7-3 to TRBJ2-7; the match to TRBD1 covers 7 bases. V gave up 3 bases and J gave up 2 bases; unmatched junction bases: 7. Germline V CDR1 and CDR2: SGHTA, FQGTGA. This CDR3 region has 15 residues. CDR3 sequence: CASSFRPGQTYEQYF. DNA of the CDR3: TGTGCCAGCAGCTTCCGACCGGGACAGACCTACGAGCAGTACTTC.

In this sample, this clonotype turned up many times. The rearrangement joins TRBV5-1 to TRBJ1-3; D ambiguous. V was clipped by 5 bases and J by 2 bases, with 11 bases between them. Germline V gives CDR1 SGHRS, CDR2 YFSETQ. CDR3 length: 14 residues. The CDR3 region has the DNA TGCGCCAGCAGTATGACCCAGACTGGAAACACCATATATTTT. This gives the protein CASSMTQTGNTIYF.

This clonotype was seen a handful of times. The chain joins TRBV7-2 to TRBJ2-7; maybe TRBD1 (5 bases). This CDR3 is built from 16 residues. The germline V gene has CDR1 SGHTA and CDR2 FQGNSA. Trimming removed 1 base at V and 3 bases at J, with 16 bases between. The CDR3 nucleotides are TGTGCCAGCAGCTTAGGCTCAGGGATGGTCCACTACGAGCAGTACTTC. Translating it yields CASSLGSGMVHYEQYF. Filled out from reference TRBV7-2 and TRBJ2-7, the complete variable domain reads GAGVSQSPSNKVTEKGKDVELRCDPISGHTALYWYRQSLGQGLEFLIYFQGNSAPDKSGLPSDRFSAERTGGSVSTLTIQRTQQEDSAVYLCASSLGSGMVHYEQYFGPGTRLTVT.

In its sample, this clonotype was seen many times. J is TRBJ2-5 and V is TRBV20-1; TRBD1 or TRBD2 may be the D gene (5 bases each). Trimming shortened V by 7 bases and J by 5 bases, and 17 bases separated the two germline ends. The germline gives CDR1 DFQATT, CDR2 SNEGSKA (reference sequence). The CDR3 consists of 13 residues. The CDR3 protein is CSGGRGPGETQYF. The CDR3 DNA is TGCAGTGGAGGCCGGGGCCCGGGGGAGACCCAGTACTTC.

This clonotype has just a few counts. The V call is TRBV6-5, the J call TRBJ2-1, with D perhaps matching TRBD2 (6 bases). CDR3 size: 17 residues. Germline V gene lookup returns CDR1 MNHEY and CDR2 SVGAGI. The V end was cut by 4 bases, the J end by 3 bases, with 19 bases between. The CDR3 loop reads CASSFAGTYKRYNEQFF. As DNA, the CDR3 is TGTGCCAGCAGTTTCGCGGGGACGTACAAACGCTACAATGAGCAGTTCTTC.

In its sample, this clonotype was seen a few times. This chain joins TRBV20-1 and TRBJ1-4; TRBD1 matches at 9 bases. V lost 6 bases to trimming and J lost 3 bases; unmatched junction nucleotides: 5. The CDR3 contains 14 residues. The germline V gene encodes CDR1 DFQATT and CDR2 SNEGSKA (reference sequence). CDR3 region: CSARTGDANEKLFF. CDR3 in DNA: TGCAGTGCACGGACAGGGGACGCTAATGAAAAACTGTTTTTT.

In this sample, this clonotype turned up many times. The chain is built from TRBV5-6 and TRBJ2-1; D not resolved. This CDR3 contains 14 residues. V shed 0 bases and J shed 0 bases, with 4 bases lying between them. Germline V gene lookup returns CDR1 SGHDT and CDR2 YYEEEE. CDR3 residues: CASSLVSSYNEQFF. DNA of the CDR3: TGTGCCAGCAGCTTGGTGAGCTCCTACAATGAGCAGTTCTTC.

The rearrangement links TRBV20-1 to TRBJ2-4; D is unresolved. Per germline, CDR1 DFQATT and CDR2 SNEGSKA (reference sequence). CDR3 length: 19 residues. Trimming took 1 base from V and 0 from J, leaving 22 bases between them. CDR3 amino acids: CSARGSPIRMATAKNIQYF. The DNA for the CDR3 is TGCAGTGCTAGAGGCTCCCCGATACGCATGGCGACAGCCAAAAACATTCAGTACTTC.

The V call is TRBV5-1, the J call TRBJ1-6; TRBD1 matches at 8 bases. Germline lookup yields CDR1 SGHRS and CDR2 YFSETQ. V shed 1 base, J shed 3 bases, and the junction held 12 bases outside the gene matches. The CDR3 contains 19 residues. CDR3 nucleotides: TGCGCCAGCAGCTTGATAGGACAGACCGGACAGGGCTATAATTCACCCCTCCACTTT. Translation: CASSLIGQTGQGYNSPLHF.